These T cell receptor beta chains were read from a single sample in a study of cytomegalovirus exposure and HLA in healthy donors. TCRdb's table, derived via immunoSEQ multiplex PCR, lists solely in-frame clones and lacks some. In the table there are 150,000 to 200,000 clones, over 60% of which are singletons. Sample: PBMCs. The receptors derive from a man aged 40-49 years in good health and CMV-seropositive. Both conserved end residues are part of each CDR3. The D gene is left open where the match is weak. The size entry is marked missing in some rows and otherwise reads once, few, many or a size class.

TRBV29-1,-,TRBD2,TRBJ2-7,TGCAGCGTGGACGGGACTGCGGGAGGTCGCGAGCAGTACTTC,CSVDGTAGGREQYF
TRBV10-3,-,TRBD2,TRBJ2-1,TGTGCCATCAGTGATCTGGCGGGAGGCATTGAGGGTGAGCAGTTCTTC,CAISDLAGGIEGEQFF
TRBV29-1,-,-,TRBJ2-7,TGCAGCGTTGAATTACAAGTTGGGGCTCCGGAGCAGTACTTC,CSVELQVGAPEQYF
TRBV27,-,-,TRBJ2-1,TGTGCCAGCAGTTTGGAGGGTGAGCAGTTCTTC,CASSLEGEQFF
TRBV5-6,-,-,TRBJ2-5,TGTGCCAGCAGCTCTGAAAGGAGAAGCGTGCAAGAGACCCAGTACTTC,CASSSERRSVQETQYF
TRBV5-1,-,TRBD1,TRBJ1-5,TGCGCCAGCAGCTTAACAGGGGGCAATCAGCCCCAGCATTTT,CASSLTGGNQPQHF
TRBV5-4,-,TRBD2,TRBJ2-5,TGTGCCAGCAGCTTGGGTGTAGCGGGACTGGAGACCCAGTACTTC,CASSLGVAGLETQYF
TRBV19,-,TRBD2,TRBJ2-1,TGTGCCAGTAAGGAGGGAGGGGTCAATGAGCAGTTCTTC,CASKEGGVNEQFF
TRBV2,-,TRBD1,TRBJ2-5,TGTGCCAGCAGGGCCGGGACAGACCCAGAGACCCAGTACTTC,CASRAGTDPETQYF
TRBV6-6,-,-,TRBJ2-3,TGTGCCAGCGGCAGTTTTGGCCTTAGCACAGATACGCAGTATTTT,CASGSFGLSTDTQYF
TRBV11-2,-,TRBD2,TRBJ2-5,TGTGCCAGCAGCCGGCGCGCGGGAGGGCTGGAGACCCAGTACTTC,CASSRRAGGLETQYF
TRBV28,-,-,TRBJ2-7,TGTGCCAGCATCCAGGGCAGGCCGGGCTCCTACGAGCAGTACTTC,CASIQGRPGSYEQYF
TRBV9,-,-,TRBJ2-6,TGTGCCAGCAGCGTAGGGTCTGGGGCCAACGGCCTGACTTTC,CASSVGSGANGLTF
TRBV2,-,TRBD1,TRBJ2-2,TGTGCCAGCACCGGACAGGGAGGAACCGGGGAGCTGTTTTTT,CASTGQGGTGELFF
TRBV7-6,few,-,TRBJ2-2,TGTGCCAGCAGCTTGAGGGCTACGGGCGACACCGGGGAGCTGTTTTTT,CASSLRATGDTGELFF
TRBV30,-,-,TRBJ2-7,TGTGCCTGGGCCGACAGGACAACCTACGAGCAGTACTTC,CAWADRTTYEQYF
TRBV18,-,-,TRBJ2-2,TGTGCCAGCTCACCATTCAATAACACCGGGGAGCTGTTTTTT,CASSPFNNTGELFF
TRBV7-3,once,TRBD1,TRBJ2-7,TGTGCCAGCAGCTCCAGGGGGATCGAGCAGTACTTC,CASSSRGIEQYF
TRBV5-6,-,-,TRBJ2-4,TGTGCCAGCAGCTTTATGGCTAGCCTAAACAGTCAGTACTTC,CASSFMASLNSQYF
TRBV4-2,-,TRBD2,TRBJ2-2,TGTGCCAGCAGCCAGGTAGCGGGAGAAACCGGGGAGCTGTTTTTT,CASSQVAGETGELFF
TRBV28,few,-,TRBJ1-5,TGTGCCAGCAGGACGGACAGTTTTAATCAGCCCCAGCATTTT,CASRTDSFNQPQHF
TRBV5-1,-,-,TRBJ1-4,TGCGCCAGCAGCCTTACGGGTGATAATGAAAAACTGTTTTTT,CASSLTGDNEKLFF
TRBV9,once,-,TRBJ1-1,TGTGCCAGCAGCCCCCGTGGGGCTCCTGACACTGAAGCTTTCTTT,CASSPRGAPDTEAFF
TRBV28,-,-,TRBJ2-5,TGTGCCAGCAGCCTCAGACAGGTCAGCCAGACCCAGTACTTC,CASSLRQVSQTQYF
TRBV11-3,-,TRBD2,TRBJ2-1,TGTGCCAGCAGCTTAAGTGGACTAGCGAATGAGCAGTTCTTC,CASSLSGLANEQFF
TRBV5-1,-,TRBD1,TRBJ2-2,TGCGCCAGCAGCTTGGGACAGGGGGCCGGGGAGCTGTTTTTT,CASSLGQGAGELFF
TRBV27,-,-,TRBJ1-1,TGTGCCAGTGGGAAGGGGTCGGACACTGAAGCTTTCTTT,CASGKGSDTEAFF
TRBV6-4,few,TRBD2,TRBJ2-3,TGTGCCAGCAACGAACTAGCGGAATTCACAGATACGCAGTATTTT,CASNELAEFTDTQYF
TRBV6-5,-,TRBD2,TRBJ2-4,TGTGCCAGCAGGGGGGGGTGGACCAAAAACAGTCAGTACTTC,CASRGGWTKNSQYF
TRBV7-9,-,-,TRBJ2-1,TGTGCCAGCAGCTCAGCCCCGGGATACAATGAGCAGTTCTTC,CASSSAPGYNEQFF
TRBV14,-,TRBD1,TRBJ1-4,TGTGCCAGCAGCCGCCGGGACAGGGGTAATGAAAAACTGTTTTTT,CASSRRDRGNEKLFF
TRBV2,-,-,TRBJ2-1,TGTGCCAGCAGTGAAATGGGTAGCTTTAGAGATGAGCAGTTCTTC,CASSEMGSFRDEQFF
TRBV4-2,once,-,TRBJ2-1,TGTGCCAGCAGCCAAAGCCGTAGCGGCTACAATGAGCAGTTCTTC,CASSQSRSGYNEQFF
TRBV18,-,-,TRBJ1-2,TGTGCCAGCTCACCAAACAGACCGAACTATGGCTACACCTTC,CASSPNRPNYGYTF
TRBV5-6,-,TRBD2,TRBJ2-3,TGTGCCAGCAGCTTGTTGGCGGGAGGGCCCTCGATTTCGATAGATACGCAGTATTTT,CASSLLAGGPSISIDTQYF
TRBV6-1,-,TRBD2,TRBJ2-7,TGTGCCAGCAGTGAGGGTTTAGCGGGAGGGCCCCACGAGCAGTACTTC,CASSEGLAGGPHEQYF
TRBV5-5,-,-,TRBJ2-3,TGTGCCAGCAGCGCCAGTTTAGATACGCAGTATTTT,CASSASLDTQYF
TRBV6-5,-,-,TRBJ2-7,TGTGCCAGCAGTTACCATAGGCACAGAGCCTACGAGCAGTACTTC,CASSYHRHRAYEQYF
TRBV15,-,-,TRBJ2-7,TGTGCCACCAGCAGAGATCGAGGAGAGCAGTACTTC,CATSRDRGEQYF
TRBV27,-,TRBD1,TRBJ1-1,TGTGCCACCAGGACAGGTTTCATGAACACTGAAGCTTTCTTT,CATRTGFMNTEAFF
TRBV11-3,-,-,TRBJ2-4,TGTGCCAGCAGCTCCAGGGTATCCAAAAACAGTCAGTACTTC,CASSSRVSKNSQYF
TRBV19,-,-,TRBJ2-6,TGTGCCAGTAGTATGAACGGGGTTGGGGCCAACGTCCTGACTTTC,CASSMNGVGANVLTF